These 17 T cell receptor beta chains were sequenced from one sample in a study of neurological immune-mediated disorders. TCRdb recomputed calls from the 5' RACE reads with MiXCR, one row per CDR3 protein. The sample includes around 37,000 distinct CDR3 sequences, 11% seen only once; the top ten take around 3.9%. Time point denoted: technical triplicate 1. Input material: PBMCs. These receptors were collected from a man aged 60-69 years with HTLV-1-associated myelopathy (HAM/TSP).

This clonotype was seen repeatedly, ten times or more. The chain recombines TRBV10-3 with TRBJ1-5; no firm D call. The V end lost 0 bases, the J end lost 4 bases, and 4 bases lay between the germline ends. Germline values: CDR1 ENHRY, CDR2 SYGVKD. The CDR3 extends over 13 amino acids. CDR3 bases: TGTGCCATCAGTGAGTCGGGGAATCAGCCCCAGCATTTT. It codes for CAISESGNQPQHF.

This clonotype was recorded at least ten times. The chain carries TRBV20-1 and TRBJ2-1; 10 bases are a match to TRBD1. From germline, CDR1 is DFQATT and CDR2 SNEGSKA (reference sequence). V was pared by 5 bases and J by 8 bases, with 9 bases of the junction left unmatched. The CDR3 spans 14 residues. CDR3 region: CSARTGTGAHEQFF. DNA of the CDR3: TGCAGTGCTCGAACCGGGACAGGGGCTCATGAGCAGTTCTTC.

The chain links TRBV6-6 to TRBJ2-7; 10 positions agree with TRBD1. This CDR3 is 16 amino acids long. The germline CDR1 and CDR2 sequences are MNHNY and SVGAGI (reference sequence). V shed 9 bases and J 3 bases; nucleotides not matched to a gene: 14. The CDR3 DNA reads as TGTGCCAGTAGTCAAAATTCGGGGACAGGGGTCTACGAGCAGTACTTC. Translation: CASSQNSGTGVYEQYF.

This clonotype was recorded many times. The rearrangement links TRBV24-1 to TRBJ1-2; D remains unclear. V shed 4 bases and J shed 0 bases, with 5 bases lying between them. The CDR3 runs to 13 residues. Germline V gene data show CDR1 as KGHDR and CDR2 as SFDVKD. CDR3 sequence (DNA): TGTGCCACCAGTGACACCCCTAACTATGGCTACACCTTC. It codes for CATSDTPNYGYTF.

The sample holds many counts of this clonotype. V and J are TRBV5-1 and TRBJ1-1; no clear D gene. V was clipped by 0 bases and J by 4 bases, with 22 bases between them. The CDR3 consists of 18 residues. CDR1 and CDR2 (germline): SGHRS, YFSETQ. The CDR3 DNA follows: TGCGCCAGCAGCTTGGGAAAGCAGACGACCCCCTTGGGCACTGAAGCTTTCTTT. This gives the protein CASSLGKQTTPLGTEAFF.

This clonotype was seen ten or more times. This chain uses TRBV3-1 with TRBJ2-2; D not certain. The length of the CDR3 is 14 residues. Germline CDR1 LGHDT, CDR2 YNNKEL (reference sequence). V lost 3 bases, J lost 0 bases, and 5 bases lay in between. The CDR3 region has the DNA TGTGCCAGCAGCCATTACGCGAACACCGGGGAGCTGTTTTTT. As protein: CASSHYANTGELFF. The whole variable domain, filled in from reference TRBV3-1 and TRBJ2-2, reads DTAVSQTPKYLVTQMGNDKSIKCEQNLGHDTMYWYKQDSKKFLKIMFSYNNKELIINETVPNRFSPKSPDKAHLNLHINSLELGDSAVYFCASSHYANTGELFFGEGSRLTVL.

This clonotype was seen ten or more times. The chain combines TRBV12-3 or TRBV12-4 with TRBJ2-3, with D possibly called TRBD1 or TRBD2 (5 bases each). There are 14 residues in the CDR3. V shed 2 bases and J shed 8 bases, with 14 bases lying between them. The CDR3 loop reads CASSLSSGRVTQYF. The CDR3 DNA is TGTGCCAGCAGTTTATCCAGCGGCAGGGTTACGCAGTATTTT.

This clonotype was observed a handful of times. The chain combines TRBV6-2 or TRBV6-3 with TRBJ2-1; no clear D gene. CDR3 size: 14 residues. The V end lost 10 bases, the J end lost 0 bases, and 13 bases lay between the germline ends. In germline, CDR1 is MNHEY, CDR2 SVGEGT. This CDR3 is CATAPGSSYNEQFF. CDR3 sequence (DNA): TGTGCCACCGCCCCAGGAAGCTCCTACAATGAGCAGTTCTTC.

This clonotype was seen ten or more times. This chain links TRBV3-1 with TRBJ2-1; weak D call: TRBD2 (6 bases). Germline CDR1 reads LGHDT; CDR2 reads YNNKEL (reference sequence). CDR3 size: 15 residues. Between the trimmed V and J ends, which lost 1 base and 7 bases, there was a span of 14 bases. The CDR3 DNA reads TGTGCCAGCAGCCAAGGGCGGGACCCATGGAATGAGCAGTTCTTC. This gives the protein CASSQGRDPWNEQFF.

This clonotype appeared many times. V and J are TRBV28 and TRBJ2-2; 14 positions match TRBD2. Germline CDR1 reads MDHEN; CDR2 reads SYDVKM. The length of the CDR3 is 16 residues. The ends lost 2 bases at V and 5 bases at J; junction bases unmatched: 1. The CDR3 protein is CASSLGLAGGTGELFF. CDR3 coding DNA: TGTGCCAGCAGTTTAGGACTAGCGGGAGGAACCGGGGAGCTGTTTTTT.

This clonotype was recorded once. The missing conserved phenylalanine or tryptophan at the end of this CDR3 makes a read error likely. The DNA is omitted, as the CDR3 cannot be located on it reliably, and the CDR3 follows TCRdb's listing. The V call is TRBV10-1, the J call TRBJ2-1; the table's D call of TRBD2 was not tested on the DNA. Germline loops: CDR1 WNHNN, CDR2 SYGVQD (reference sequence). The CDR3 extends over 13 residues, inclusive of both ends. This CDR3 is CASSLTRRRGGFL.

This clonotype came up many times. The chain combines TRBV28 with TRBJ2-2; TRBD1 aligns across 7 bases. Trimming took 6 bases from V and 7 from J; bases not matched to a gene: 8. Germline V CDR1 and CDR2: MDHEN, SYDVKM. The CDR3 is 14 residues long. CDR3 protein: CASRWAGTDGELFF. In nucleotides, the CDR3 is TGTGCCAGCAGGTGGGCCGGGACAGACGGGGAGCTGTTTTTT. Looking up the rest from reference TRBV28 and TRBJ2-2 gives the full variable domain: DVKVTQSSRYLVKRTGEKVFLECVQDMDHENMFWYRQDPGLGLRLIYFSYDVKMKEKGDIPEGYSVSREKKERFSLILESASTNQTSMYLCASRWAGTDGELFFGEGSRLTVL.

This clonotype was counted many times. The chain couples TRBV4-1 to TRBJ2-3; 8 bases match TRBD2. V was clipped by 0 bases and J by 2 bases; unmatched bases: 10. The CDR3 length is 18 residues. Per germline, CDR1 MGHRA and CDR2 YSYEKL. The CDR3 is CASSQEFSGIRVTDTQYF. CDR3 bases: TGCGCCAGCAGCCAAGAGTTTAGCGGGATACGTGTCACAGATACGCAGTATTTT.

This clonotype was seen at least ten times. The V gene is TRBV5-1, the J gene TRBJ1-1, with TRBD1 matching 8 bases. CDR1 SGHRS and CDR2 YFSETQ come from the germline V gene. The CDR3 is 15 amino acids. Germline trimming cut 0 bases from V and 5 bases from J; bases unmatched to any gene: 6. CDR3 sequence: CASSLGQGANTEAFF. The DNA for the CDR3 is TGCGCCAGCAGCTTGGGTCAGGGGGCTAATACTGAAGCTTTCTTT.

This clonotype was counted many times. The rearrangement links TRBV10-3 to TRBJ1-2; D is ambiguous. The V end was cut by 0 bases, the J end by 8 bases, with 13 bases between. This CDR3 is 14 amino acids long. Germline values: CDR1 ENHRY, CDR2 SYGVKD. CDR3 nucleotide sequence: TGTGCCATCAGTGAGTCGAGTAGGCCGAAGGGCTACACCTTC. The encoded protein is CAISESSRPKGYTF.

Judged by abundance, this clonotype is medium-sized. This rearrangement joins TRBV7-2 to TRBJ1-2; 10 nucleotides match TRBD1. The CDR3 consists of 17 residues. Germline V gene lookup returns CDR1 SGHTA and CDR2 FQGNSA. The V and J ends lost 1 base and 5 bases, in that order; junction bases with no gene match: 10. The CDR3 loop reads CASSLGPPGQGNYGYTF. The CDR3 DNA reads as TGTGCCAGCAGCTTAGGCCCCCCGGGACAGGGGAATTATGGCTACACCTTC.

This clonotype was seen ten or more times. V is TRBV28 and J is TRBJ2-7; D is unresolved. Trimming cost V 5 bases and J 2 bases, with 22 bases left between them. Germline-derived CDR1 and CDR2 are MDHEN and SYDVKM. This CDR3 spans 17 amino acids. The CDR3 reads CASSALSGLGLTYEQYF. Here the CDR3 DNA reads TGTGCCAGCAGTGCCCTATCGGGCCTCGGGTTGACCTACGAGCAGTACTTC.